This is a list of T cell receptor beta chains from one sample in a study of blood T cells in healthy people across ages. Each CDR3 protein is one row after TCRdb ran MiXCR on the 5' RACE reads. The profile shows roughly 1,800,000 distinct CDR3 sequences, just under 50% of them singletons. What was sequenced was blood. The receptor source for this set is a woman aged 40 to 49 in good health. Each CDR3 is given with its conserved first and last residue.

v_call	cdr3_aa
TRBV25-1	CVSSVGRDQETQYF
TRBV10-3	CAISESPGGQSKNIQYF
TRBV4-3	CAGSQPRAGEQFF
TRBV10-3	CAIQDAGQGFYGYTF
TRBV10-3	CAISEGQGIYNEQFF
TRBV4-1	CASTTNIPGIQETQYF
TRBV20-1	CSAARNTGVSGYTF
TRBV29-1	CSVEEVGGWGNEQFF
TRBV7-2	CASSTGGGPGSGANVLTF
TRBV6-6	CASTQQETQYF
TRBV5-5	CASSSKTGTQPQHF
TRBV20-1	CSAREGWTGLKWPQHF
TRBV5-1	CASSLGAPGDNEQFF
TRBV5-6	CASSLIDRANSPLHF
TRBV5-1	CASSSLSGAGANYGYTF
TRBV28	CTCRGTDAQYF
TRBV11-2	CASSLGGTRVNQPQHF
TRBV6-1	CASSEGVYQETQYF
TRBV4-1	CASSQDLRTSGGTYNEQFF
TRBV4-1	CASSQAGRLRGNEQFF
TRBV20-1	CSAPAWGQGTNEQYF
TRBV5-6	CASSFKRGQNTEAFF
TRBV7-2	CASSLGSGAGSYGYTF
TRBV7-2	CASSLGWSVPKNIQYF
TRBV11-1	CASSSVKGRGEETQYF
TRBV6-6	CASRDTYSSYNEQFF
TRBV7-8	CASSLRVGGVLTF
TRBV18	CASQPSSGANVLTF
TRBV27	CASKTGGQGYGYTF
TRBV2	CASSVNPGANVLTF
TRBV20-1	CSASLKTDTQYF
TRBV6-5	CASTTGREKSYGYTF
TRBV6-5	CASSYQGSIETQYF
TRBV20-1	CSARLRRTNTQYF
TRBV4-3	CASSDWGGDTDTQYF
TRBV11-2	CASRRSAGTENNEQFF
TRBV4-3	CASSQEAPGTNYGYTF
TRBV27	CASSRQGMGQPQHF
TRBV2	CASESGGLAQETQYF
TRBV20-1	CSAPRRTGGQGETQYF
TRBV4-2	CASSQGDRGMGNQPQHF